This T cell receptor beta chain was sequenced during a study of cytomegalovirus exposure and HLA in healthy donors. 13 Jbeta primers and 60 Vbeta primers were used for the PCR. In the original processing: A later analysis tallied approximately 78 million unique TCR beta chains, about 11 million of them shared. Method: immunoSEQ multiplex PCR; TCRdb's copy keeps in-frame clones and lacks some. V and J calls plus clone size are reproduced from that table; the DNA served to infer D and trimming. The table shows 160,000 or so clones, with approximately 84% occurring only once. From germline, CDR1 is MNHEY and CDR2 SMNVEV (reference sequence). Trimming took off 4 bases at V and 6 bases at J, with 10 bases between the two ends. CDR3 length: 14 amino acids.

Sequencing was carried out using PBMCs. The sequence was collected from a middle-aged woman in good health and CMV-seropositive. The J gene is TRBJ1-6, the V gene TRBV27; TRBD1 might be the D (5 bases). Here the CDR3 reads CASSSLTVNSPLHF. DNA for the CDR3: TGTGCCAGCAGTTCGCTGACAGTTAATTCACCCCTCCACTTT.